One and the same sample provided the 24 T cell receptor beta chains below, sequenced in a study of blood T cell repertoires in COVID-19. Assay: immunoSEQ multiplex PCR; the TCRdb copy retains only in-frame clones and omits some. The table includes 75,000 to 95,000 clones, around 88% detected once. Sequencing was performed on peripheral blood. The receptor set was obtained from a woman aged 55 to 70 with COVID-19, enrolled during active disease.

The CDR3 region is CASSLVAGSQGYTF. As DNA, the CDR3 is TGCGCCAGCAGCTTGGTAGCGGGCTCTCAAGGCTACACCTTC. J is TRBJ1-2 and V is TRBV5-1, with unresolved D. Per germline, CDR1 SGHRS and CDR2 YFSETQ. The CDR3 is 14 residues long. The V gene lost 0 bases and the J gene lost 8 bases, with 14 bases spanning the gap.

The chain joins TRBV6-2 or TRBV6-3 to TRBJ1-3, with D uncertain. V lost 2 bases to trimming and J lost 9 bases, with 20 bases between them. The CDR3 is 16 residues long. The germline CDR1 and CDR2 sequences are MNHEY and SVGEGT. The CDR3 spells CASSYGMSIAGGTIYF. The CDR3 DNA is TGTGCCAGCAGTTACGGAATGTCGATAGCGGGTGGCACCATATATTTT.

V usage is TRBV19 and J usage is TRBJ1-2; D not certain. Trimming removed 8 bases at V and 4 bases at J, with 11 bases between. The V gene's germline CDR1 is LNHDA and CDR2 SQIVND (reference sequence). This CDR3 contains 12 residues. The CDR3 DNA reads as TGTGCCAGTGTACACGGGTTCTATGGCTACACCTTC. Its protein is CASVHGFYGYTF. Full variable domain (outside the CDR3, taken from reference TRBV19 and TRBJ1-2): DGGITQSPKYLFRKEGQNVTLSCEQNLNHDAMYWYRQDPGQGLRLIYYSQIVNDFQKGDIAEGYSVSREKKESFPLTVTSAQKNPTAFYLCASVHGFYGYTFGSGTRLTVV.

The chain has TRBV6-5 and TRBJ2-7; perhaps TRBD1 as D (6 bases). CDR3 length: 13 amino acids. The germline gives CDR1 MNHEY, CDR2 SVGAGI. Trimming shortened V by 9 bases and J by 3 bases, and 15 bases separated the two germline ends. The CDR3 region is CASQTGILYEQYF. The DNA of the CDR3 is TGTGCCAGTCAGACAGGCATCCTCTACGAGCAGTACTTC.

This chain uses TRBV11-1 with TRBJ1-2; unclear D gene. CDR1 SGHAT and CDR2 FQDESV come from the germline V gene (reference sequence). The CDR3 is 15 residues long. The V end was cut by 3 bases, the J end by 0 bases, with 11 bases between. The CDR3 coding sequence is TGTGCCAGCAGCTTGGGTGACGGAGCTAACTATGGCTACACCTTC. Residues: CASSLGDGANYGYTF.

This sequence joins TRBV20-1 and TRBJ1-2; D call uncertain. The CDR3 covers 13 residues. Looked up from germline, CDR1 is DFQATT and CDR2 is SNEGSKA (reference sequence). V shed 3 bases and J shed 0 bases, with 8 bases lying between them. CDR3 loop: CSASAGTNYGYTF. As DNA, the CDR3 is TGCAGTGCTAGTGCGGGAACTAACTATGGCTACACCTTC.

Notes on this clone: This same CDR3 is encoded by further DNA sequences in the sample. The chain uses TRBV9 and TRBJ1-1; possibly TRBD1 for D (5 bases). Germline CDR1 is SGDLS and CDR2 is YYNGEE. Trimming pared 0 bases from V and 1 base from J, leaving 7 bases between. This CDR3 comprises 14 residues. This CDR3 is CASSVGGSNTEAFF. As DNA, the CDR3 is TGTGCCAGCAGCGTAGGGGGCTCGAACACTGAAGCTTTCTTT.

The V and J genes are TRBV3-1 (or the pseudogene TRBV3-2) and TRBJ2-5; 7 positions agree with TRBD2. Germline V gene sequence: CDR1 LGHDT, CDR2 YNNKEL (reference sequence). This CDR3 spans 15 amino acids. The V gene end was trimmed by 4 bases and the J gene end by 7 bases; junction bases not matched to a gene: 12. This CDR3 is CASSPQTLATWTQYF. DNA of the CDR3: TGTGCCAGCAGCCCCCAGACACTAGCGACCTGGACCCAGTACTTC.

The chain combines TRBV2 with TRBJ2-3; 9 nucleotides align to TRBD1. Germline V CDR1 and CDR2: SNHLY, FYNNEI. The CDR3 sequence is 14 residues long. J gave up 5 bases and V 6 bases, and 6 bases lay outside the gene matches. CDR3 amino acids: CASRRDRVGDTQYF. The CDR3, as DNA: TGTGCCAGCAGACGGGACAGGGTTGGAGATACGCAGTATTTT.

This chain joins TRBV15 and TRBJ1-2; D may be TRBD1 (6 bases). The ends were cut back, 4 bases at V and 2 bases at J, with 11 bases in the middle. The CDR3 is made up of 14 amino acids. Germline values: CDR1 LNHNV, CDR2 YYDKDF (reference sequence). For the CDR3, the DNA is TGTGCCACCAGCACGGGACACCAAAACTATGGCTACACCTTC. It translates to CATSTGHQNYGYTF.

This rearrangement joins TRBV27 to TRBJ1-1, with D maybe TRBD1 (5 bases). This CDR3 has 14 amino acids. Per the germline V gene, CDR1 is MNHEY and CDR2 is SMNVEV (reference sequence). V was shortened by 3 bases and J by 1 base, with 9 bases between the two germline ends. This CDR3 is CASSLWQGNTEAFF. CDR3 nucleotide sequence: TGTGCCAGCAGTTTGTGGCAGGGGAACACTGAAGCTTTCTTT.

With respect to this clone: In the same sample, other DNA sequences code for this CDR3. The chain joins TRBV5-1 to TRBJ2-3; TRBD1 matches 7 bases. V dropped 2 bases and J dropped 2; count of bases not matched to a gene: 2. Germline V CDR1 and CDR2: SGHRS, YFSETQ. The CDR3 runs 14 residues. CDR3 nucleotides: TGCGCCAGCAGCTTAGGACAGGACACAGATACGCAGTATTTT. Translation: CASSLGQDTDTQYF.

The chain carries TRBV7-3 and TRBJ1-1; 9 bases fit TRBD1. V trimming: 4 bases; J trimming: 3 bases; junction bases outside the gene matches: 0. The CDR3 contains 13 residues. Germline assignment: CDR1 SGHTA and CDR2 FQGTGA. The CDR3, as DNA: TGTGCCAGCAGCTGGACAGGGGACACTGAAGCTTTCTTT. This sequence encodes CASSWTGDTEAFF.

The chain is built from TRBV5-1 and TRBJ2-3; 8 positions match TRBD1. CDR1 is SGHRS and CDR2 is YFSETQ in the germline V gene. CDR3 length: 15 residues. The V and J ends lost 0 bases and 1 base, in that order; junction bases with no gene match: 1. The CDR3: CASSLATGGTDTQYF. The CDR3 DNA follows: TGCGCCAGCAGCTTGGCGACAGGGGGCACAGATACGCAGTATTTT.

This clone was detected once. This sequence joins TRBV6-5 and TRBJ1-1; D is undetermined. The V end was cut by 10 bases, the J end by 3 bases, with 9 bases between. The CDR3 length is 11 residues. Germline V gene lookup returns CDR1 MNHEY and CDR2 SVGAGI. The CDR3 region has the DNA TGTGCCATCGCCCGGGACACTGAAGCTTTCTTT. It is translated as CAIARDTEAFF.

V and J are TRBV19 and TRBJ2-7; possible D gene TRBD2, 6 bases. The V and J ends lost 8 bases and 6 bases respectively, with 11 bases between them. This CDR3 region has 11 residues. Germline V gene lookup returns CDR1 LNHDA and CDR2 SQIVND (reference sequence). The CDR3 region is CASRQEGEQYF. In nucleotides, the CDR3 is TGTGCCAGTCGGCAGGAGGGCGAGCAGTACTTC.

The CDR3 region has the DNA TGTGCCAGCAGGCAGCGGATCGGAAACACCATATATTTT. Protein sequence: CASRQRIGNTIYF. The rearrangement joins TRBV27 to TRBJ1-3; D is ambiguous. Germline V CDR1 and CDR2: MNHEY, SMNVEV (reference sequence). The CDR3 consists of 13 residues. Trimming stripped 6 bases from V and 4 bases from J, with 10 bases between.

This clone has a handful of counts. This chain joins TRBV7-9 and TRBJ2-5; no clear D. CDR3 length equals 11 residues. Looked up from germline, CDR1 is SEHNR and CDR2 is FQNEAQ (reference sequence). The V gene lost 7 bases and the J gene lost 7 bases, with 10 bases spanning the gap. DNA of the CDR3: TGTGCCAGCACGGCCCTCGGGACCCAGTACTTC. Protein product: CASTALGTQYF.

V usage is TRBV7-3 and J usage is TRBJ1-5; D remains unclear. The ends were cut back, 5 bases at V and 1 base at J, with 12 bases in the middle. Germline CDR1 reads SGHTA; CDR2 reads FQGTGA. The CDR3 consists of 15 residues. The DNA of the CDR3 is TGTGCCAGCAGCCTGACGGGTCCCAGCAATCAGCCCCAGCATTTT. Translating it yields CASSLTGPSNQPQHF.

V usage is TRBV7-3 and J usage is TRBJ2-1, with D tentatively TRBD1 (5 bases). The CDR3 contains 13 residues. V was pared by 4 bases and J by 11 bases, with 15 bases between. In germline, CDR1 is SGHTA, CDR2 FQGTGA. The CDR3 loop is CASSSPGMEKQFF. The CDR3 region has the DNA TGTGCCAGCAGCTCCCCAGGGATGGAAAAGCAGTTCTTC.

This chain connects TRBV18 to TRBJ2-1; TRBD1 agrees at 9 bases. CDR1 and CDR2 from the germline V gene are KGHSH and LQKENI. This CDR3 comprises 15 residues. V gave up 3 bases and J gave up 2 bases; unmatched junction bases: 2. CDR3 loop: CASSPRDRAYNEQFF. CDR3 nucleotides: TGTGCCAGCTCACCTAGGGACAGGGCCTACAATGAGCAGTTCTTC.

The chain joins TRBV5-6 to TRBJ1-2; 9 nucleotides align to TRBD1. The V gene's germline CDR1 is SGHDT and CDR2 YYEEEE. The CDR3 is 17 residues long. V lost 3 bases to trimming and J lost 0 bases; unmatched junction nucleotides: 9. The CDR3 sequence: CASSSFSRQGANYGYTF. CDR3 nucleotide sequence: TGTGCCAGCAGCTCCTTCAGCAGACAGGGGGCTAACTATGGCTACACCTTC.

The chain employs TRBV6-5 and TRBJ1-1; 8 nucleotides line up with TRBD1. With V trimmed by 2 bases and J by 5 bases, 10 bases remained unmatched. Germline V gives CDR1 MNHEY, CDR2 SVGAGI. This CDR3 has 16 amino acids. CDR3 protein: CASSYDQGAEGTEAFF. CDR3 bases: TGTGCCAGCAGTTACGATCAGGGGGCGGAGGGAACTGAAGCTTTCTTT.

In DNA form, the CDR3 reads TGTGCCATCAGGGTCGGAGACACTGAAGCTTTCTTT. It yields the protein CAIRVGDTEAFF. This chain uses TRBV10-3 with TRBJ1-1; D not resolved. CDR1 is ENHRY and CDR2 is SYGVKD in the germline V gene. This CDR3 has 12 residues. Trimming removed 6 bases from V and 3 bases from J, with 8 bases in between.